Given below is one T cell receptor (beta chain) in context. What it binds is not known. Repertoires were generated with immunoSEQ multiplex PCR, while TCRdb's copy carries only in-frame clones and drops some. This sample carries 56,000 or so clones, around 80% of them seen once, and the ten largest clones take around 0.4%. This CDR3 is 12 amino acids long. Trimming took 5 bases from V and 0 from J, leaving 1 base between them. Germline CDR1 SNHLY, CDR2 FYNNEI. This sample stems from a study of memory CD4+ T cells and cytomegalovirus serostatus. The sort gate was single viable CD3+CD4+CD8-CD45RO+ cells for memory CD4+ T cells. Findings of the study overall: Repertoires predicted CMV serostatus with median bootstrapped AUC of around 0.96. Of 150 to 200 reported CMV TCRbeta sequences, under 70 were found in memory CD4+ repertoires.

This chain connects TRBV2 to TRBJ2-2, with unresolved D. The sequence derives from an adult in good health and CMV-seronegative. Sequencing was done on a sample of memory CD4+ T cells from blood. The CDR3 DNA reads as TGTGCCAGCAGTTCGAACACCGGGGAGCTGTTTTTT. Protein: CASSSNTGELFF.